Detailed here is one TCR beta chain. Per the original data handling: Estimates of nucleated cell counts were drawn from the amplification of reference gene primers. Data came from immunoSEQ multiplex PCR; TCRdb stores just in-frame clones and leaves some out. That table is the source of V, J and clone size, and D and trimming were worked out from the DNA. The sample records around 180,000 clones, 86% being singletons. The record originates from a study of blood T cell repertoires in COVID-19. Study-wide background: Whether acute or convalescent, the COVID-19 samples came from the United States, Italy and Spain. From T cells, B-cell-depleted T cells, or PBMCs came the material, which was cDNA or gDNA.

V was clipped by 0 bases and J by 1 base, with 14 bases between them. The CDR3 totals 17 residues. Germline V lookup: CDR1 SGHRS, CDR2 YFSETQ. Sequencing was carried out using peripheral blood. This chain links TRBV5-1 with TRBJ2-1, with D possibly matching TRBD2 (7 bases). The source is a man between 65 and 80 years old with active or convalescent COVID-19. In DNA, the CDR3 is TGCGCCAGCAGCTTGGGCAGGGGAGGGAGTTCCTACAATGAGCAGTTCTTC. Protein: CASSLGRGGSSYNEQFF.